The 10 T cell receptor beta chains presented below share a single source sample, sequenced in a study of blood T cell repertoires in COVID-19. The data were produced by immunoSEQ multiplex PCR, yet TCRdb's version contains in-frame clones alone and is incomplete. The data hold about 120,000 clones, with 85% observed a single time. The sequenced sample was peripheral blood. These receptors all come from a woman aged 80 or over with acute or convalescent COVID-19.

The chain recombines TRBV5-1 with TRBJ2-1; TRBD2 agrees at 10 bases. The V gene end was trimmed by 4 bases and the J gene end by 3 bases; junction bases not matched to a gene: 4. Germline values: CDR1 SGHRS, CDR2 YFSETQ. CDR3 length: 15 residues. In DNA form, the CDR3 reads TGCGCCAGCAGCCAGATAGCGGGAGGCTACAATGAGCAGTTCTTC. The encoded protein is CASSQIAGGYNEQFF.

This chain links TRBV7-8 with TRBJ1-3; D gene ambiguous. The CDR3 spans 15 residues. V was clipped by 4 bases and J by 0 bases, with 10 bases between them. Germline CDR1 and CDR2: SGHVS and FQNEAQ. CDR3 nucleotide sequence: TGTGCCAGCAGCTCCGAGTTCTTCTCTGGAAACACCATATATTTT. Its translation: CASSSEFFSGNTIYF.

The chain employs TRBV18 and TRBJ1-2; TRBD1 matches at 8 bases. The ends lost 5 bases at V and 3 bases at J; junction bases unmatched: 5. This CDR3 comprises 14 residues. Germline lookup yields CDR1 KGHSH and CDR2 LQKENI. CDR3 nucleotides: TGTGCCAGCTCAATACAGGGGGGCGACTATGGCTACACCTTC. Translated, it gives CASSIQGGDYGYTF.

The chain is built from TRBV5-4 and TRBJ1-5, with D possibly matching TRBD1 (5 bases). The V gene lost 5 bases and the J gene lost 5 bases, with 11 bases spanning the gap. Germline values: CDR1 SGHNT, CDR2 YYREEE (reference sequence). The CDR3 runs 13 residues. In nucleotides, the CDR3 is TGTGCCAGCAGTCAGGGTGGGGATCAGCCCCAGCATTTT. Its translation: CASSQGGDQPQHF.

The V and J genes are TRBV18 and TRBJ2-2; 8 positions match TRBD1. The germline gives CDR1 KGHSH, CDR2 LQKENI. This CDR3 is built from 16 residues. The V and J ends lost 1 base and 7 bases, in that order; junction bases with no gene match: 8. CDR3 nucleotides: TGTGCCAGCTCACCACAGGACCAGGGGGCAGTCGGGGAGCTGTTTTTT. It codes for CASSPQDQGAVGELFF.

The V call is TRBV2, the J call TRBJ1-3, with D tentatively TRBD1 (6 bases). V lost 8 bases and J 1 base, leaving 6 bases between the germline ends. The CDR3 has 12 amino acids. Germline loops: CDR1 SNHLY, CDR2 FYNNEI. The CDR3 sequence: CASGTSGNTIYF. The CDR3 bases are TGTGCCAGCGGGACATCTGGAAACACCATATATTTT.

The CDR3 here is CASSQLDLTGLLNYGYTF. The DNA of the CDR3 is TGTGCCAGCAGCCAATTGGATTTGACAGGCCTGCTTAACTATGGCTACACCTTC. The chain carries TRBV3-1 (or the pseudogene TRBV3-2) and TRBJ1-2, with a possible D match to TRBD1 (6 bases). Germline CDR1 reads LGHDT; CDR2 reads YNNKEL (reference sequence). CDR3 size: 18 residues. V lost 2 bases to trimming and J lost 1 base, with 20 bases between them.

Details on this clone: The germline gene is not matched at one end of the junction; a read error may be the cause. The J gene is TRBJ1-5, the V gene TRBV24-1; the D gene is possibly TRBD1 (6 bases). Germline CDR1 and CDR2: KGHDR and SFDVKD. CDR3 length: 15 amino acids. The CDR3 DNA sequence: TGTGCCACCGATGAGGGTCCGGGGGGCAAGCAGCCCCAGCATTTT. The encoded protein is CATDEGPGGKQPQHF.

The V gene is TRBV4-1, the J gene TRBJ1-1, with a tentative D call TRBD1 (5 bases). The CDR3 is 15 amino acids. Germline-derived CDR1 and CDR2 are MGHRA and YSYEKL. V lost 4 bases and J 4 bases, leaving 16 bases between the germline ends. CDR3 sequence: CASSLLQAGFTEAFF. The CDR3 nucleotides read TGCGCCAGCAGCCTCCTGCAAGCAGGGTTCACTGAAGCTTTCTTT.

This clone occurred once. The chain carries TRBV3-1 (or the pseudogene TRBV3-2) and TRBJ1-2; tentatively, D is TRBD1 (5 bases). The CDR3 covers 16 residues. V lost 4 bases to trimming and J lost 4 bases, with 19 bases between them. Germline V lookup: CDR1 LGHDT, CDR2 YNNKEL (reference sequence). Here the CDR3 reads CASSLSGGGRGYGYTF. The CDR3 region has the DNA TGTGCCAGCAGCCTCTCGGGGGGAGGGAGGGGCTATGGCTACACCTTC.